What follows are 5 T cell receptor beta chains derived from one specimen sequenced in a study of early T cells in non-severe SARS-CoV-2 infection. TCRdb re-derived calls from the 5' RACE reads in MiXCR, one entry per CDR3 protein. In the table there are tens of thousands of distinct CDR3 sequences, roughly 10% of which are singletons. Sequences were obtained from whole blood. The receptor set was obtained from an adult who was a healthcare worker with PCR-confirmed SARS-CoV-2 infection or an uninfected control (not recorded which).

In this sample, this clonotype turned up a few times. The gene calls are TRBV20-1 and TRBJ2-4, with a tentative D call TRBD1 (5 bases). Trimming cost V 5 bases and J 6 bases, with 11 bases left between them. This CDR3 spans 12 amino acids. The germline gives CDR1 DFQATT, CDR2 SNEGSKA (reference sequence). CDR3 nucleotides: TGCAGTGCTTCGCGACAGAGAAACATTCAGTACTTC. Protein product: CSASRQRNIQYF.

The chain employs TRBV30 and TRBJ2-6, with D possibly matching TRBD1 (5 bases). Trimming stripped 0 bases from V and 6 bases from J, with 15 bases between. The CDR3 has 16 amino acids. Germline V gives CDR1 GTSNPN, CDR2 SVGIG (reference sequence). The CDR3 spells CAWSVRGVRQANVLTF. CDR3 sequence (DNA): TGTGCCTGGAGTGTTAGGGGCGTACGTCAGGCCAACGTCCTGACTTTC.

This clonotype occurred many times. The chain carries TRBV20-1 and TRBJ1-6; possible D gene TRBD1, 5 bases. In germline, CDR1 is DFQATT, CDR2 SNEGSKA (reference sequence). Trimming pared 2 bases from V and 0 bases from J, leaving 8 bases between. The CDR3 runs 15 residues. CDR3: CSARQGSSYNSPLHF. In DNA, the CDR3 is TGCAGTGCTAGACAGGGTAGCTCCTATAATTCACCCCTCCACTTT.

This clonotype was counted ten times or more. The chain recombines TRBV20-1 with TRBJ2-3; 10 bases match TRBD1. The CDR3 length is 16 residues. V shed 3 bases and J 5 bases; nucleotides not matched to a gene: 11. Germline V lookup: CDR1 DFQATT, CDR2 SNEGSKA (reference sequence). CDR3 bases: TGCAGTGCTAGGACCGGACAGGGGGATTTGATAGATACGCAGTATTTT. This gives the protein CSARTGQGDLIDTQYF.

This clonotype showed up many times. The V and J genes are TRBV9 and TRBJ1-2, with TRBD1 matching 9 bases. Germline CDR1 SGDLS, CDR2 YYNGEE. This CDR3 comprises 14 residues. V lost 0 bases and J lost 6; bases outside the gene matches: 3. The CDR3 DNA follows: TGTGCCAGCAGCGTAGGACAGGGGGACAATGGCTACACCTTC. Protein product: CASSVGQGDNGYTF.